This T cell receptor (beta chain) was captured by sequencing in a study of cytomegalovirus exposure and HLA in healthy donors. General study results and limits: Productive rates of about 87% or about 30% were seen for most TCR beta V segments in an earlier analysis.

In regard to this clone: Its antigen is as yet unknown.

PCR used 60 Vbeta primers and 13 Jbeta primers. The method was immunoSEQ multiplex PCR; TCRdb's version includes in-frame clones alone and lacks a portion of them. Of 100,000 to 150,000 clones in the sample, roughly 74% were seen once. The specimen sequenced was PBMCs. The clonotype comes from a woman aged 45-60 years in good health and CMV-seropositive.

Written as DNA, the CDR3 is TGTGCCAGTAGTATTCAACCAAGCAGGGGGCGGGAGACCCAGTACTTC. Amino acid sequence: CASSIQPSRGRETQYF. The chain combines TRBV19 with TRBJ2-5, with 8 bases that match TRBD1. The junction had 11 bases not matched to a gene; V was cut back by 3 bases and J by 5 bases. Germline V CDR1 and CDR2: LNHDA, SQIVND (reference sequence). This CDR3 is built from 16 residues. Variable domain in full (rest from reference TRBV19 and TRBJ2-5): DGGITQSPKYLFRKEGQNVTLSCEQNLNHDAMYWYRQDPGQGLRLIYYSQIVNDFQKGDIAEGYSVSREKKESFPLTVTSAQKNPTAFYLCASSIQPSRGRETQYFGPGTRLLVL.